The count of the clone carrying this T cell receptor beta chain is one. The sample is drawn from a study of blood T cell repertoires in COVID-19. Germline loops: CDR1 GTSNPN, CDR2 SVGIG (reference sequence). The CDR3 totals 13 residues. Trimming took 0 bases from V and 2 from J, leaving 8 bases between them. The data were produced by immunoSEQ multiplex PCR, yet TCRdb's version contains in-frame clones alone and is incomplete. There are 250,000 to 350,000 clones in the sample; approximately 86% occur only once, and around 13% lies in the top ten. Sample: peripheral blood. The TCR sequence derives from a woman in her 70s with COVID-19, enrolled during active disease. This chain uses TRBV30 with TRBJ2-7, with D possibly being TRBD1 (5 bases). As DNA, the CDR3 is TGTGCCTGGAGTGTAAGGGGCCCCTACGAGCAGTACTTC. Translation gives CAWSVRGPYEQYF.